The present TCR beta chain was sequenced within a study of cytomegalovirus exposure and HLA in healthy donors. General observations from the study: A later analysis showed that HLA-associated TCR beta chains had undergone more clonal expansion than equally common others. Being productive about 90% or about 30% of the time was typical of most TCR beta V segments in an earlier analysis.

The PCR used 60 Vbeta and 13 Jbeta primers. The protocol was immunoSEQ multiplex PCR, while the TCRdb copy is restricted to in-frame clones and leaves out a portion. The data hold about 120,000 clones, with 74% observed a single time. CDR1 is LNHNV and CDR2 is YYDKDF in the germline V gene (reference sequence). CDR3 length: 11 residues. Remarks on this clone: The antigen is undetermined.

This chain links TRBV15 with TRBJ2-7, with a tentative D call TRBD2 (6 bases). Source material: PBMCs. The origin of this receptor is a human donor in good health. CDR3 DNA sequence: TGTGCGATTGGGGGACTCTACGAGCAGTACTTC. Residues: CAIGGLYEQYF.